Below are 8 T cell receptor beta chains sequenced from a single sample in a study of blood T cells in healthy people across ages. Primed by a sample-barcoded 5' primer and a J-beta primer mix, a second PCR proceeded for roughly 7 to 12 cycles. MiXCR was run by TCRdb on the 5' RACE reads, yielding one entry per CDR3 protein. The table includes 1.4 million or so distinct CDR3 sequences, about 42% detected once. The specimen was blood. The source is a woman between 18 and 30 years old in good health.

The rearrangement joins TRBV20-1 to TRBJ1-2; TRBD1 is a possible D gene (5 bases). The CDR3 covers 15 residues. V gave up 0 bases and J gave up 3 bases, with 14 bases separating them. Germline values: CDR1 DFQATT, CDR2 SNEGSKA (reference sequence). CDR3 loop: CSARDVKGPYYGYTF. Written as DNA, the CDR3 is TGCAGTGCTAGAGATGTGAAGGGGCCATACTATGGCTACACCTTC.

The CDR3 spells CSAPVAGGSPYEQYF. The CDR3 region has the DNA TGCAGTGCTCCTGTAGCGGGAGGTTCCCCCTACGAGCAGTACTTC. This chain links TRBV20-1 with TRBJ2-4; 10 bases are shared with TRBD2. The tail of the sequence fits TRBJ2-7 better, so the J call may be wrong. Germline V lookup: CDR1 DFQATT, CDR2 SNEGSKA (reference sequence). This CDR3 has 15 residues.

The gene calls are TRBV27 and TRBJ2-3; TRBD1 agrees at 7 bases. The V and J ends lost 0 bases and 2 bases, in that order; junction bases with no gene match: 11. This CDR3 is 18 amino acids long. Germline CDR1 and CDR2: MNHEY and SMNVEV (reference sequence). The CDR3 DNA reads TGTGCCAGCAGTTTATCGCTCAACCCGGGACAGAACACAGATACGCAGTATTTT. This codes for CASSLSLNPGQNTDTQYF.

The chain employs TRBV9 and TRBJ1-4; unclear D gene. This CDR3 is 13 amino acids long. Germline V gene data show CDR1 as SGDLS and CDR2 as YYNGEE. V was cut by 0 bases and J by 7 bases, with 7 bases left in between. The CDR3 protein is CASSVAGTEKLFF. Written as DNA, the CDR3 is TGTGCCAGCAGCGTAGCAGGTACTGAAAAACTGTTTTTT.

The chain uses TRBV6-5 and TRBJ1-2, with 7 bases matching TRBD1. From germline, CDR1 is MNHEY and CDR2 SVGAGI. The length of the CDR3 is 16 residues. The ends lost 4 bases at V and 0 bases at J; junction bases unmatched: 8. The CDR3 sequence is CASSFSGQAANYGYTF. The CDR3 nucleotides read TGTGCCAGCAGTTTCTCTGGACAGGCAGCTAACTATGGCTACACCTTC.

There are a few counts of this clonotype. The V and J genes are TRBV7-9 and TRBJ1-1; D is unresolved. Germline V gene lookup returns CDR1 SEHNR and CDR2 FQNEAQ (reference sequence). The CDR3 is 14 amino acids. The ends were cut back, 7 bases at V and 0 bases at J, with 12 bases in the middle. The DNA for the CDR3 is TGTGCCAGCACCCGGGCCGGCATGAACACTGAAGCTTTCTTT. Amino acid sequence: CASTRAGMNTEAFF.

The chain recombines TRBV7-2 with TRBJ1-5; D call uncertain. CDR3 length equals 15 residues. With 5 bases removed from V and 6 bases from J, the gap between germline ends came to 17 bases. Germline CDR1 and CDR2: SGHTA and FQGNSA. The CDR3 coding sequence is TGTGCCAGCAGCCCCGGACGGCTAGCCGGTCAGCCCCAGCATTTT. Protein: CASSPGRLAGQPQHF.

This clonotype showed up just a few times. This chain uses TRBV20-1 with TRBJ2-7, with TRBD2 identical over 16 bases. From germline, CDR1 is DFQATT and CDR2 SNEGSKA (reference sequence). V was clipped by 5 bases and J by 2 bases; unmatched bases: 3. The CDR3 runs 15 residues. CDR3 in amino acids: CSAGGLAGGPYEQYF. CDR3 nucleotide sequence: TGCAGTGCTGGGGGACTAGCGGGAGGGCCCTACGAGCAGTACTTC.